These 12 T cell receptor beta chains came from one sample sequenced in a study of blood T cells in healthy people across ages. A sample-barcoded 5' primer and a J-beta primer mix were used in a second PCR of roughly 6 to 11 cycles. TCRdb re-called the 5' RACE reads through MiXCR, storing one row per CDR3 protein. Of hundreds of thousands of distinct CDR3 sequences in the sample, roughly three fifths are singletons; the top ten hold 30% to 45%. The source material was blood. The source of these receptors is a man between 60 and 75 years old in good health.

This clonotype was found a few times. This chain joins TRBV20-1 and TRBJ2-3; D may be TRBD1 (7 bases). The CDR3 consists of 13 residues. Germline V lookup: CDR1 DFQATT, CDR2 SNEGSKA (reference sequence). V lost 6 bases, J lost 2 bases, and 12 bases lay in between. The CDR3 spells CSARGAFTDTQYF. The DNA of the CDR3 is TGCAGTGCCAGGGGGGCCTTCACAGATACGCAGTATTTT.

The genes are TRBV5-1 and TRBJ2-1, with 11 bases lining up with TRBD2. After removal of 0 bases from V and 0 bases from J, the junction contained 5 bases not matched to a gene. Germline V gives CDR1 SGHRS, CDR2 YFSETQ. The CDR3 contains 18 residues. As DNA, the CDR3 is TGCGCCAGCAGCTTGGTAGTAGCGGGGGGGAGCTCCTACAATGAGCAGTTCTTC. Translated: CASSLVVAGGSSYNEQFF.

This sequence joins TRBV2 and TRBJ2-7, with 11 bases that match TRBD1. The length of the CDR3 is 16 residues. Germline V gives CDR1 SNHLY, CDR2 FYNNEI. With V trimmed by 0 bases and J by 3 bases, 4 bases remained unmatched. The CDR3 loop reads CASSEAGTGGIYEQYF. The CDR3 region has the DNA TGTGCCAGCAGTGAAGCGGGGACAGGGGGGATCTACGAGCAGTACTTC.

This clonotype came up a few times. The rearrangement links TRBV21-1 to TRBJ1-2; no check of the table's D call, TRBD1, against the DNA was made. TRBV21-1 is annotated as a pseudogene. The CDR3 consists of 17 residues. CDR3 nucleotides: TGTGCCAGCAGCAAAGCGGGGGGACAGCCAACTAACTATGGCTACACCTTC. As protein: CASSKAGGQPTNYGYTF.

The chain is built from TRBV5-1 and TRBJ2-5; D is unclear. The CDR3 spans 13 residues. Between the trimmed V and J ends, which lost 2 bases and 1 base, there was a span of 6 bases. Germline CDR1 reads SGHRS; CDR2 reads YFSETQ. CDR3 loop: CASSFQPQETQYF. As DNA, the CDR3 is TGCGCCAGCAGCTTCCAACCCCAAGAGACCCAGTACTTC.

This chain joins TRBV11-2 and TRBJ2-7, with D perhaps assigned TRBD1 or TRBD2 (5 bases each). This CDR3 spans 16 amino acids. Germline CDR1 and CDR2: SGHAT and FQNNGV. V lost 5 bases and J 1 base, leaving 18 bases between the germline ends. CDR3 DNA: TGTGCCAGCAGCAAACGGGGACCGTCTGGGTCCTACGAGCAGTACTTC. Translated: CASSKRGPSGSYEQYF.

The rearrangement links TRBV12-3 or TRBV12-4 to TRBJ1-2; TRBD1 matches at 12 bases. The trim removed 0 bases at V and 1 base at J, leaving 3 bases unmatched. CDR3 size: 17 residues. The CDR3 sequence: CASSLAGTGGVNYGYTF. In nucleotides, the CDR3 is TGTGCCAGCAGTTTAGCCGGGACAGGGGGCGTTAACTATGGCTACACCTTC.

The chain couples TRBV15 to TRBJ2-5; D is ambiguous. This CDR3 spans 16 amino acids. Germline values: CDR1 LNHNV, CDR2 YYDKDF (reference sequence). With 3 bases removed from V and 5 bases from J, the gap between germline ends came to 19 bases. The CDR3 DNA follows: TGTGCCACCAGCAGTCTACCTGTGACTCAAGGGGAGACCCAGTACTTC. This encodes CATSSLPVTQGETQYF.

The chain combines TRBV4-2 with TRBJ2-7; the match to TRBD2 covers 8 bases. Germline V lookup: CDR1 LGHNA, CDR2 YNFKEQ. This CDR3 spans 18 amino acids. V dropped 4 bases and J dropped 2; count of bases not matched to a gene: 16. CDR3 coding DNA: TGTGCCAGCAGCCCCGCTCCGGTCGGCGGGGGGATAACCTACGAGCAGTACTTC. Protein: CASSPAPVGGGITYEQYF.

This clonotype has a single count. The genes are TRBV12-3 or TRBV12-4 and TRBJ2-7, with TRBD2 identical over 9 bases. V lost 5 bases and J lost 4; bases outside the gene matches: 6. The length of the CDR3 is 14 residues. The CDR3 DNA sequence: TGTGCCAGCAGTGTAGAGACTAGCGGATACGAGCAGTACTTC. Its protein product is CASSVETSGYEQYF.

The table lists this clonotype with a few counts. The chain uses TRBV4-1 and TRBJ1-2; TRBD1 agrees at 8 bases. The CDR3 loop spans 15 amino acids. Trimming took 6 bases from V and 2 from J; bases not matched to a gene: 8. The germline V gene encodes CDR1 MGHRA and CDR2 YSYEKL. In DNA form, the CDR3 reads TGCGCCAGCAGATCTCCCGGACAGGGCAACTATGGCTACACCTTC. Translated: CASRSPGQGNYGYTF.

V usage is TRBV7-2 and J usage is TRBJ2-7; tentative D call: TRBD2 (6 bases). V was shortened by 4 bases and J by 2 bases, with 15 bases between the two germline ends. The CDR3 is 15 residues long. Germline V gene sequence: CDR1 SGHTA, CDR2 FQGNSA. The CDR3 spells CASSSGPGGTYEQYF. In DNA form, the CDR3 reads TGTGCCAGCAGCTCGGGCCCCGGAGGGACCTACGAGCAGTACTTC.